This TCR beta chain was found in a study of siplizumab effects on memory and regulatory T cells. The CDR3 contains 17 residues. Looked up from germline, CDR1 is SGHVS and CDR2 is FQNEAQ. V gave up 4 bases and J gave up 1 base, with 17 bases separating them. Data came from immunoSEQ multiplex PCR; TCRdb stores just in-frame clones and leaves some out. Of about 70,000 clones listed, approximately 88% are singletons. The chain is built from TRBV7-8 and TRBJ2-1; weak D call: TRBD2 (5 bases). The material sequenced was Tregs sorted from blood. The receptor was isolated from a human donor in good health. The CDR3 nucleotides read TGTGCCAGCAGCTACCTCGGACTCACGGGGTCCTACAATGAGCAGTTCTTC. This translates into CASSYLGLTGSYNEQFF.